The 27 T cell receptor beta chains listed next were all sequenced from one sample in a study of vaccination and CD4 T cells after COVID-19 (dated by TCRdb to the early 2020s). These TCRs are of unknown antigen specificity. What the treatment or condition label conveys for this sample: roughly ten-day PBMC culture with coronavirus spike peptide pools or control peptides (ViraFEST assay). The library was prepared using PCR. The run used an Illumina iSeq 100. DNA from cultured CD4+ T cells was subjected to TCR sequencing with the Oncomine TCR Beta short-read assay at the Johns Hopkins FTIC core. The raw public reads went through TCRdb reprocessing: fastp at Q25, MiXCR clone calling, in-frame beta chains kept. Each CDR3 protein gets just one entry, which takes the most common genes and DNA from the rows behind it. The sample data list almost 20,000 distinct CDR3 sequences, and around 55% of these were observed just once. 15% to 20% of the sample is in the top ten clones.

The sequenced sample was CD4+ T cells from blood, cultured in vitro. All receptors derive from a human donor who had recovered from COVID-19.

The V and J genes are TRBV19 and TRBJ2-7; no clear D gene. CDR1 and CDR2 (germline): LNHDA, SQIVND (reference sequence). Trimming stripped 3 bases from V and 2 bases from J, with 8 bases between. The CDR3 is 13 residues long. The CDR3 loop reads CASSMAGTYEQYF. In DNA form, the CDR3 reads TGTGCCAGTAGTATGGCAGGAACCTACGAGCAGTACTTC.

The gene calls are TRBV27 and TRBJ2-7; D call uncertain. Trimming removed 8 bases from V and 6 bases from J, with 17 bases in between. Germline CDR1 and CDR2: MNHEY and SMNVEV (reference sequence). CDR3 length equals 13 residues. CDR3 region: CASPRKTRGEQYF. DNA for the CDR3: TGTGCCAGCCCCCGAAAGACGAGAGGCGAGCAGTACTTC.

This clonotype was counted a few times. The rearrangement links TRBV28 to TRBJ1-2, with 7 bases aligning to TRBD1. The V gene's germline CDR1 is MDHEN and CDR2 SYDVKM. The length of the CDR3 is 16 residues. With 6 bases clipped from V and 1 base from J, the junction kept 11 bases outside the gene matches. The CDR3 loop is CASRPQGGEFNYGYTF. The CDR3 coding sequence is TGTGCCAGCAGGCCCCAGGGGGGGGAATTTAACTATGGCTACACCTTC.

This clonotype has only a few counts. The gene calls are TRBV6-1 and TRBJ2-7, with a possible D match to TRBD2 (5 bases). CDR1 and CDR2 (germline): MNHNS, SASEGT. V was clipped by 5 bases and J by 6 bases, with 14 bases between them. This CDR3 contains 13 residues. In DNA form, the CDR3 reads TGTGCCAGCAGTAGAGGGATACCCCCCGAGCAGTACTTC. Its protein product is CASSRGIPPEQYF.

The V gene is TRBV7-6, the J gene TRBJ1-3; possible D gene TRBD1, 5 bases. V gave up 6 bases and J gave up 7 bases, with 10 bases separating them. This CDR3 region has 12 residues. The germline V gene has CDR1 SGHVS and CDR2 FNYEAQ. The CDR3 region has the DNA TGTGCCAGCAGGGGATACAGGAACACCATATATTTT. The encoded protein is CASRGYRNTIYF.

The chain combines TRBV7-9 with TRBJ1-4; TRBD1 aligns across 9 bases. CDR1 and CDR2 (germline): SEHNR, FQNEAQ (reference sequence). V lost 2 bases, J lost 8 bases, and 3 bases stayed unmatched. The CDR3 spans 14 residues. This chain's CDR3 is CASSLRTGEEKLFF. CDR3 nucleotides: TGTGCCAGCAGCTTACGGACAGGGGAGGAAAAACTGTTTTTT.

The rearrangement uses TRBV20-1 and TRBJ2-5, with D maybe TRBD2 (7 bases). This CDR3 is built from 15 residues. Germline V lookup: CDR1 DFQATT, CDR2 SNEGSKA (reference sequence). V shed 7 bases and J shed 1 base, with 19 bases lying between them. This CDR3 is CSVSSARGPQETQYF. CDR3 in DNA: TGCAGTGTCTCATCAGCGCGGGGGCCCCAAGAGACCCAGTACTTC.

The CDR3 DNA reads as TGCGCCAGCAGTGATTCGGTACTAGGAATGAGTGAGCAGTTCTTC. Translating gives CASSDSVLGMSEQFF. The chain recombines TRBV10-2 with TRBJ2-1; D possibly corresponds to TRBD2 (5 bases). The CDR3 contains 15 residues. V dropped 3 bases and J dropped 9 bases, with 18 bases sitting between them. In germline, CDR1 is WSHSY, CDR2 SAAADI.

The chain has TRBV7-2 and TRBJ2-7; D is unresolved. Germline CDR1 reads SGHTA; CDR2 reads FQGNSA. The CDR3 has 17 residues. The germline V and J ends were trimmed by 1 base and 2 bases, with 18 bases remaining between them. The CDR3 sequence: CASSLVSLTATAYEQYF. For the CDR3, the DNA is TGTGCCAGCAGCTTAGTCTCCCTCACAGCAACCGCCTACGAGCAGTACTTC.

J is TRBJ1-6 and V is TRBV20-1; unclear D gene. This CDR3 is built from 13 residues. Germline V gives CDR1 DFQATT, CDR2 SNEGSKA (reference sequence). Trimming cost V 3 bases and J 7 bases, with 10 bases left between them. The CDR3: CSASGPVNSPLHF. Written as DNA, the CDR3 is TGCAGTGCTAGTGGTCCGGTGAATTCACCCCTCCACTTT.

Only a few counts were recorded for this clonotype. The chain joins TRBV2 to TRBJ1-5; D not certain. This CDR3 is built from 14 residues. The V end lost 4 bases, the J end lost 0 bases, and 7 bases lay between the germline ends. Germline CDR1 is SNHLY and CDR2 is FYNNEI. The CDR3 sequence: CASSGWRSNQPQHF. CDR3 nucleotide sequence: TGTGCCAGCAGTGGATGGCGTAGCAATCAGCCCCAGCATTTT.

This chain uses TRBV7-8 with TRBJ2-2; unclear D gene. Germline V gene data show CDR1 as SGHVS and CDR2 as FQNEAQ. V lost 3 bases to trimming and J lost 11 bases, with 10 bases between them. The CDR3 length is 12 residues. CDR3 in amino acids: CASSFGYGELFF. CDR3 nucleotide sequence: TGTGCCAGCAGCTTTGGGTACGGAGAGCTGTTTTTT.

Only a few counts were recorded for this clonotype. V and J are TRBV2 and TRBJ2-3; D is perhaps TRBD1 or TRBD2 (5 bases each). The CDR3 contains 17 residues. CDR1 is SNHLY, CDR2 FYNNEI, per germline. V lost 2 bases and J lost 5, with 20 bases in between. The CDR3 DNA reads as TGTGCCAGCAGTGAACAGCGTACCGGGACCCCTGGAGATACGCAGTATTTT. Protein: CASSEQRTGTPGDTQYF.

DNA for the CDR3: TGTGCCAGCAGCGTAGGAACTTTTACGGGACTAGCGACGAATGAGCAGTTCTTC. It specifies CASSVGTFTGLATNEQFF. This chain joins TRBV9 and TRBJ2-1, with 10 bases lining up with TRBD2. CDR3 length: 18 amino acids. Germline V gene data show CDR1 as SGDLS and CDR2 as YYNGEE. The ends lost 0 bases at V and 7 bases at J; junction bases unmatched: 13.

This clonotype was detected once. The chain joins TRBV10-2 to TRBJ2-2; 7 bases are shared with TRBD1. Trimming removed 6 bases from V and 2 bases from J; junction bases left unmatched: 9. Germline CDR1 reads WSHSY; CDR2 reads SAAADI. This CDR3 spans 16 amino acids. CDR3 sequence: CASSDSTGSNTGELFF. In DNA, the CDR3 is TGCGCCAGCAGCGACTCGACAGGGAGTAACACCGGGGAGCTGTTTTTT.

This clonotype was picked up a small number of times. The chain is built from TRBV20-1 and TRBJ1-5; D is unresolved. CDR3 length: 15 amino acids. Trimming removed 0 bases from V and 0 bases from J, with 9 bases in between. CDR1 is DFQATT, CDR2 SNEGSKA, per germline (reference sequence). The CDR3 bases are TGCAGTGCTAGAGAAGAGACATATAGCAATCAGCCCCAGCATTTT. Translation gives CSAREETYSNQPQHF.

The CDR3 loop reads CSASGVSHRQETQYF. The CDR3 DNA reads as TGCAGTGCTAGCGGCGTCTCCCACCGACAAGAGACCCAGTACTTC. The chain employs TRBV20-1 and TRBJ2-5; D remains unclear. V was cut by 3 bases and J by 2 bases, with 16 bases left in between. Germline CDR1 is DFQATT and CDR2 is SNEGSKA (reference sequence). CDR3 length equals 15 residues.

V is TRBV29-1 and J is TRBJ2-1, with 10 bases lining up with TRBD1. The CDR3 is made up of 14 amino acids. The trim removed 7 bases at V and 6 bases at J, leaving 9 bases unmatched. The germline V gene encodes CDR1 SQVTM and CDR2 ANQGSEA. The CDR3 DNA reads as TGCAGCGACGACAGGGGGCACGGGGTCAATGAGCAGTTCTTC. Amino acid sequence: CSDDRGHGVNEQFF.

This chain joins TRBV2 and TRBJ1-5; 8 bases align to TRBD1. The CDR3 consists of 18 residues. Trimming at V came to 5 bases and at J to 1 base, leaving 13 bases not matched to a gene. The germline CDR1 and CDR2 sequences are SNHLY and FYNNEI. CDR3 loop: CASSKTDTGGASNQPQHF. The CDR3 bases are TGTGCCAGCAGTAAAACAGACACAGGGGGTGCGAGCAATCAGCCCCAGCATTTT.

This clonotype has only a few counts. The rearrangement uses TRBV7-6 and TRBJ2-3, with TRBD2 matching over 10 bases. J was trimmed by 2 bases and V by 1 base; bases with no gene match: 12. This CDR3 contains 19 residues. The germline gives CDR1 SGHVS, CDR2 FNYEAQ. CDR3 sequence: CASSLVDSAAGGYTDTQYF. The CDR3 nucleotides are TGTGCCAGCAGCTTAGTTGATTCCGCAGCGGGAGGGTACACAGATACGCAGTATTTT.

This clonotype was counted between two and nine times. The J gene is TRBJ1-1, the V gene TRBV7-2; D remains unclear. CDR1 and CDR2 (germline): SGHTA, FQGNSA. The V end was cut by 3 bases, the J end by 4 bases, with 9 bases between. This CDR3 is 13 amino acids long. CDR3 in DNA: TGTGCCAGCAGCTTCTCCGCGGGCACTGAAGCTTTCTTT. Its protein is CASSFSAGTEAFF.

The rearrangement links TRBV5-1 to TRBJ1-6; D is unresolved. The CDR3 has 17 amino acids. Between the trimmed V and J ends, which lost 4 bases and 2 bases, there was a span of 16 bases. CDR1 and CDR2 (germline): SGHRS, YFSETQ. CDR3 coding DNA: TGCGCCAGCAGCCCGACCCCAGAGGTTACCTATAATTCACCCCTCCACTTT. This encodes CASSPTPEVTYNSPLHF.

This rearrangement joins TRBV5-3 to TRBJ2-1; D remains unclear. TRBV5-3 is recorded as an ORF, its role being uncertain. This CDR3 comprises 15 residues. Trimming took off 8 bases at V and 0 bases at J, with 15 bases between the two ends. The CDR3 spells CASARQVSSYNEQFF. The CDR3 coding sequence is TGTGCCAGCGCCCGGCAGGTTAGCTCCTACAATGAGCAGTTCTTC.

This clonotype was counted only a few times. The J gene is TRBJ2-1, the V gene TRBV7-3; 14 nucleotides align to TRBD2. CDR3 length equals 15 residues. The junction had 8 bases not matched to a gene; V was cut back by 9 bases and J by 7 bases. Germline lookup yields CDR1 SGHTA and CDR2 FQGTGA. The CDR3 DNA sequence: TGTGCCAGTAAACCGGGACTAGCGGGGGTTAATGAGCAGTTCTTC. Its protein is CASKPGLAGVNEQFF.

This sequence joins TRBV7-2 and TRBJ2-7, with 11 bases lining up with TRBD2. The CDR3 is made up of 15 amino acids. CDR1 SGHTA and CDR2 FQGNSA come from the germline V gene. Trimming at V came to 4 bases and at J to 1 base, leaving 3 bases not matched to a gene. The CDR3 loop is CASSYIAGGSYEQYF. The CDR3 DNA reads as TGTGCCAGCAGCTACATAGCGGGAGGGTCCTACGAGCAGTACTTC.

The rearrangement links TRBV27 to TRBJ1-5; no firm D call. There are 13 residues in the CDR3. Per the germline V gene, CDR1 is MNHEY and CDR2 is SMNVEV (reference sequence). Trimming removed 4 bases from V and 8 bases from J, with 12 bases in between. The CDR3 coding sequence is TGTGCCAGCAGTTCAAGGTCAGAGGAGCCCCAGCATTTT. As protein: CASSSRSEEPQHF.

The chain's CDR3 is CASSLSGAHNEQFF. The CDR3 DNA reads as TGTGCCAGCAGCCTAAGCGGGGCTCACAATGAGCAGTTCTTC. The chain combines TRBV7-8 with TRBJ2-1; the match to TRBD2 covers 7 bases. Trimming cost V 5 bases and J 5 bases; bases outside gene matches: 6. The CDR3 is 14 residues long. The germline CDR1 and CDR2 sequences are SGHVS and FQNEAQ.